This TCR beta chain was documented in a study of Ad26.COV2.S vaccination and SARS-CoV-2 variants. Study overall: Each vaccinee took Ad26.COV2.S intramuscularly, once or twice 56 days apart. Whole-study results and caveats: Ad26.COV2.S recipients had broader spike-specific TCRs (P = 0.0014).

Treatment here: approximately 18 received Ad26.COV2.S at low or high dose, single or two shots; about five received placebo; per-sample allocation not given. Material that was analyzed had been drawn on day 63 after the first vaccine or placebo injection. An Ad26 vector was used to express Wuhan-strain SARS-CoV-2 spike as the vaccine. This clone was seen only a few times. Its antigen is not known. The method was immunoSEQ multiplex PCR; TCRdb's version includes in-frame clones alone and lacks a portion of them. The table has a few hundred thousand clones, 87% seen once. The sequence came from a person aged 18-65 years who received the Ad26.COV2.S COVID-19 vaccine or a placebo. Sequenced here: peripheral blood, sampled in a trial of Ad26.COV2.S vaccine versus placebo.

CDR3 sequence reads: CASSQDLGRQPQHF. CDR3 nucleotide sequence: TGTGCCAGCAGCCAAGATTTAGGAAGGCAGCCCCAGCATTTT. The chain combines TRBV4-2 with TRBJ1-5; no clear D gene. The CDR3 has 14 amino acids. CDR1 LGHNA and CDR2 YNFKEQ come from the germline V gene. Trimming took off 0 bases at V and 7 bases at J, with 10 bases between the two ends.